Shown below are 31 T cell receptor beta chains from a single sample sequenced in a study of blood T cell repertoires in COVID-19. Clones were sequenced by immunoSEQ multiplex PCR, and TCRdb holds only the in-frame ones, with some missing. The sample shows about 270,000 clones, roughly 85% of them seen only once. What was sequenced was peripheral blood. These receptors all stem from a woman between 50 and 59 years old who had recovered from COVID-19.

The chain uses TRBV28 and TRBJ2-5; D might be TRBD2 (5 bases). The V gene's germline CDR1 is MDHEN and CDR2 SYDVKM. V dropped 6 bases and J dropped 2 bases, with 10 bases sitting between them. CDR3 size: 13 residues. CDR3 residues: CASRLDLQETQYF. For the CDR3, the DNA is TGTGCCAGCAGATTGGACTTACAAGAGACCCAGTACTTC.

This clone was seen a handful of times. The chain recombines TRBV21-1 with TRBJ2-1; no DNA check was done on the table's D call, TRBD2. TRBV21-1 is flagged as a pseudogene. This CDR3 is built from 13 residues. CDR3 in amino acids: CASSKGAAWEQFF. The CDR3, as DNA: TGTGCCAGCAGCAAAGGCGCGGCGTGGGAGCAGTTCTTC.

The chain has TRBV7-2 and TRBJ2-2, with 8 bases identical to TRBD1. V lost 5 bases to trimming and J lost 1 base; unmatched junction nucleotides: 3. The CDR3 sequence is 15 residues long. Germline CDR1 is SGHTA and CDR2 is FQGNSA. The CDR3 bases are TGTGCCAGCAGCCGTGACAGGGGGAACACCGGGGAGCTGTTTTTT. Protein sequence: CASSRDRGNTGELFF.

The J gene is TRBJ1-5, the V gene TRBV30; D remains ambiguous. Germline V gene data show CDR1 as GTSNPN and CDR2 as SVGIG (reference sequence). The CDR3 has 14 amino acids. Trimming left V 0 bases short and J 2 bases short, with 8 bases between. The CDR3 is CAWSVLTRNQPQHF. DNA for the CDR3: TGTGCCTGGAGTGTACTGACACGCAATCAGCCCCAGCATTTT.

J is TRBJ2-7 and V is TRBV9; D may be TRBD1 (6 bases). V was cut by 3 bases and J by 4 bases, with 14 bases left in between. The germline gives CDR1 SGDLS, CDR2 YYNGEE. The CDR3 is made up of 14 amino acids. DNA for the CDR3: TGTGCCAGCAGCGCATCCGGGACATCTTACGAGCAGTACTTC. Its protein product is CASSASGTSYEQYF.

CDR3 nucleotides: TGTGCCAGCAGCGTAGAAGATTCCGGGACAGCTACCTACAATGAGCAGTTCTTC. This encodes CASSVEDSGTATYNEQFF. The chain uses TRBV9 and TRBJ2-1; 7 nucleotides align to TRBD1. This CDR3 is built from 18 residues. V dropped 0 bases and J dropped 2; count of bases not matched to a gene: 11. Germline CDR1 and CDR2: SGDLS and YYNGEE. The complete variable domain, with remaining parts taken from reference TRBV9 and TRBJ2-1, reads DSGVTQTPKHLITATGQRVTLRCSPRSGDLSVYWYQQSLDQGLQFLIQYYNGEERAKGNILERFSAQQFPDLHSELNLSSLELGDSALYFCASSVEDSGTATYNEQFFGPGTRLTVL.

The chain uses TRBV6-2 or TRBV6-3 and TRBJ2-3, with D hard to call. In germline, CDR1 is MNHEY, CDR2 SVGEGT. The CDR3 loop spans 13 amino acids. Trimming stripped 3 bases from V and 2 bases from J, with 6 bases between. The CDR3 DNA sequence: TGTGCCAGCAGTTATGGCTTCACAGATACGCAGTATTTT. Translating it yields CASSYGFTDTQYF.

The chain carries TRBV9 and TRBJ1-2; 11 nucleotides align to TRBD1. Trimming at V came to 0 bases and at J to 8 bases, leaving 9 bases not matched to a gene. The germline V gene encodes CDR1 SGDLS and CDR2 YYNGEE. The CDR3 loop spans 16 amino acids. The CDR3 here is CASSVAWTGGAEGYTF. CDR3 in DNA: TGTGCCAGCAGCGTAGCTTGGACAGGGGGCGCGGAAGGCTACACCTTC. The entire variable domain, with the rest obtained from reference TRBV9 and TRBJ1-2, is as follows: DSGVTQTPKHLITATGQRVTLRCSPRSGDLSVYWYQQSLDQGLQFLIQYYNGEERAKGNILERFSAQQFPDLHSELNLSSLELGDSALYFCASSVAWTGGAEGYTFGSGTRLTVV.

The J gene is TRBJ1-2, the V gene TRBV6-5; 7 nucleotides line up with TRBD1. V dropped 0 bases and J dropped 4; count of bases not matched to a gene: 8. In germline, CDR1 is MNHEY, CDR2 SVGAGI. The CDR3 totals 16 residues. This chain's CDR3 is CASSYSAQGVGYGYTF. Written as DNA, the CDR3 is TGTGCCAGCAGTTACTCCGCGCAGGGGGTGGGCTATGGCTACACCTTC.

This chain links TRBV6-5 with TRBJ2-3, with 8 bases that match TRBD1. The CDR3 has 15 residues. From germline, CDR1 is MNHEY and CDR2 SVGAGI. V was pared by 5 bases and J by 1 base, with 5 bases of the junction left unmatched. CDR3 region: CASSTTGGGTDTQYF. DNA of the CDR3: TGTGCCAGCAGTACAACAGGGGGAGGCACAGATACGCAGTATTTT.

In regard to this clone: This could be a read error, since a much larger clone is one nucleotide away. This chain connects TRBV19 to TRBJ2-2; D is uncertain. The germline CDR1 and CDR2 sequences are LNHDA and SQIVND (reference sequence). This CDR3 is 13 amino acids long. V was pared by 7 bases and J by 1 base, with 7 bases between. CDR3 residues: CASTQQNTGELFF. Here the CDR3 DNA reads TGTGCCAGTACCCAACAGAACACCGGGGAGCTGTTTTTT.

The J gene is TRBJ2-1, the V gene TRBV30; D is uncertain. V lost 1 base, J lost 5 bases, and 3 bases lay in between. CDR1 and CDR2 (germline): GTSNPN, SVGIG (reference sequence). The CDR3 runs 11 residues. For the CDR3, the DNA is TGTGCCTGGAGTGGTAACAATGAGCAGTTCTTC. Translated: CAWSGNNEQFF.

The chain links TRBV3-1 (or the pseudogene TRBV3-2) to TRBJ2-2; D gene uncertain. This CDR3 has 14 amino acids. The germline gives CDR1 LGHDT, CDR2 YNNKEL (reference sequence). The ends were cut back, 7 bases at V and 1 base at J, with 10 bases in the middle. The CDR3 loop is CASTGQLNTGELFF. CDR3 sequence (DNA): TGTGCCAGCACTGGGCAGCTGAACACCGGGGAGCTGTTTTTT.

The chain is built from TRBV9 and TRBJ2-3; TRBD2 matches at 9 bases. The germline gives CDR1 SGDLS, CDR2 YYNGEE. V lost 1 base to trimming and J lost 4 bases; unmatched junction nucleotides: 7. This CDR3 contains 16 residues. CDR3 protein: CASSVRAGGPPDTQYF. The DNA for the CDR3 is TGTGCCAGCAGCGTACGGGCGGGAGGGCCGCCAGATACGCAGTATTTT.

The chain links TRBV2 to TRBJ2-7, with 12 nucleotides matching TRBD2. Losses at the gene ends were 4 bases for V and 3 bases for J; bases not matched to a gene: 10. Germline CDR1 and CDR2: SNHLY and FYNNEI. CDR3 length equals 17 residues. The CDR3 DNA reads TGTGCCAGCAGTGGGGCTAGCGGGAGGGTGTATTTCTACGAGCAGTACTTC. Protein: CASSGASGRVYFYEQYF. Together with reference TRBV2 and TRBJ2-7, the CDR3 gives the full variable domain: EPEVTQTPSHQVTQMGQEVILRCVPISNHLYFYWYRQILGQKVEFLVSFYNNEISEKSEIFDDQFSVERPDGSNFTLKIRSTKLEDSAMYFCASSGASGRVYFYEQYFGPGTRLTVT.

This clone was recorded only once. This chain connects TRBV28 to TRBJ1-1; D is undetermined. The germline V gene has CDR1 MDHEN and CDR2 SYDVKM. Trimming cost V 2 bases and J 1 base, with 8 bases left between them. This CDR3 region has 14 residues. The CDR3 region has the DNA TGTGCCAGCAGTTTACCAGGATCGAACACTGAAGCTTTCTTT. Amino acid sequence: CASSLPGSNTEAFF.

The chain is built from TRBV5-4 and TRBJ2-7; 9 positions agree with TRBD1. The CDR3 runs to 16 residues. Germline V gene data show CDR1 as SGHNT and CDR2 as YYREEE (reference sequence). With V trimmed by 4 bases and J by 0 bases, 8 bases remained unmatched. The CDR3 region has the DNA TGTGCCAGCAGCGACCGGGACAGGGCTGACTCCTACGAGCAGTACTTC. Translation: CASSDRDRADSYEQYF.

The chain uses TRBV7-3 and TRBJ2-2; perhaps TRBD2 as D (6 bases). Germline V lookup: CDR1 SGHTA, CDR2 FQGTGA. This CDR3 is built from 14 residues. Trimming took 4 bases from V and 7 from J, leaving 13 bases between them. In DNA, the CDR3 is TGTGCCAGCAGCTACTTGCCGGGGGTCGGGGAGCTGTTTTTT. This encodes CASSYLPGVGELFF. Full variable domain (outside the CDR3, taken from reference TRBV7-3 and TRBJ2-2): GAGVSQTPSNKVTEKGKYVELRCDPISGHTALYWYRQSLGQGPEFLIYFQGTGAADDSGLPNDRFFAVRPEGSVSTLKIQRTERGDSAVYLCASSYLPGVGELFFGEGSRLTVL.

The rearrangement links TRBV28 to TRBJ2-7; no clear D. This CDR3 spans 13 amino acids. V was pared by 1 base and J by 0 bases, with 4 bases between. The germline CDR1 and CDR2 sequences are MDHEN and SYDVKM. The CDR3 DNA is TGTGCCAGCAGTTTATTCAGCTCCTACGAGCAGTACTTC. It yields the protein CASSLFSSYEQYF.

Here the CDR3 reads CASSGTVDSGANVLTF. The DNA of the CDR3 is TGTGCCAGCAGCGGGACTGTCGACTCTGGGGCCAACGTCCTGACTTTC. The chain couples TRBV7-3 to TRBJ2-6; possible D gene TRBD2, 6 bases. The CDR3 is made up of 16 amino acids. Trimming removed 5 bases from V and 0 bases from J, with 11 bases in between. Per the germline V gene, CDR1 is SGHTA and CDR2 is FQGTGA.

V usage is TRBV6-1 and J usage is TRBJ1-5; unclear D gene. Trimming stripped 3 bases from V and 0 bases from J, with 15 bases between. Germline-derived CDR1 and CDR2 are MNHNS and SASEGT. This CDR3 is built from 17 residues. CDR3 residues: CASSEARTLYSNQPQHF. CDR3 nucleotides: TGTGCCAGCAGTGAGGCTCGGACTCTCTATAGCAATCAGCCCCAGCATTTT.

The CDR3 nucleotides are TGTGCCAGCAGCCCCAGGGGTGTCGGAGATACGCAGTATTTT. This translates into CASSPRGVGDTQYF. This chain connects TRBV28 to TRBJ2-3, with TRBD1 as a possible D gene (6 bases). V dropped 6 bases and J dropped 5 bases, with 15 bases sitting between them. CDR3 length: 14 residues. Germline V gene lookup returns CDR1 MDHEN and CDR2 SYDVKM. Combining the CDR3 with reference TRBV28 and TRBJ2-3 gives the whole variable domain DVKVTQSSRYLVKRTGEKVFLECVQDMDHENMFWYRQDPGLGLRLIYFSYDVKMKEKGDIPEGYSVSREKKERFSLILESASTNQTSMYLCASSPRGVGDTQYFGPGTRLTVL.

The V gene is TRBV6-2 or TRBV6-3, the J gene TRBJ1-2, with D maybe TRBD1 (6 bases). In germline, CDR1 is MNHEY, CDR2 SVGEGT. This CDR3 region has 13 residues. The V gene lost 6 bases and the J gene lost 4 bases, with 12 bases spanning the gap. This chain's CDR3 is CASSGQSFYGYTF. The DNA for the CDR3 is TGTGCCAGCAGCGGACAGTCCTTCTATGGCTACACCTTC.

The chain recombines TRBV18 with TRBJ2-1, with D perhaps matching TRBD1 (5 bases). The CDR3 runs 13 residues. V was shortened by 4 bases and J by 8 bases, with 12 bases between the two germline ends. Germline V gives CDR1 KGHSH, CDR2 LQKENI. This CDR3 reads CASSLGHNDEQFF. The CDR3 DNA sequence: TGTGCCAGCTCACTCGGACATAACGATGAGCAGTTCTTC.

This chain joins TRBV28 and TRBJ2-1; tentatively, D is TRBD1 (5 bases). The germline V gene encodes CDR1 MDHEN and CDR2 SYDVKM. Trimming took off 3 bases at V and 8 bases at J, with 11 bases between the two ends. The length of the CDR3 is 13 residues. The CDR3 region has the DNA TGTGCCAGCAGTTTTACAGGCAGGGATGAGCAGTTCTTC. Translating gives CASSFTGRDEQFF.

The V gene is TRBV5-1, the J gene TRBJ1-1; the D is unclear. The CDR3 is 14 amino acids. V dropped 0 bases and J dropped 4 bases, with 10 bases sitting between them. CDR1 is SGHRS and CDR2 is YFSETQ in the germline V gene. Here the CDR3 DNA reads TGCGCCAGCAGCTTGGCCGGTTCCGCCACTGAAGCTTTCTTT. This encodes CASSLAGSATEAFF.

This sequence joins TRBV6-5 and TRBJ1-4; D gene unclear. Trimming took off 2 bases at V and 5 bases at J, with 12 bases between the two ends. Germline loops: CDR1 MNHEY, CDR2 SVGAGI. CDR3 length equals 15 residues. The CDR3 DNA reads as TGTGCCAGCAGTTACACAGACGTTGGGAATGAAAAACTGTTTTTT. This encodes CASSYTDVGNEKLFF.

This rearrangement joins TRBV7-2 to TRBJ2-2, with TRBD1 matching 9 bases. The CDR3 loop spans 15 amino acids. V shed 6 bases, J shed 5 bases, and the junction held 7 bases outside the gene matches. Looked up from germline, CDR1 is SGHTA and CDR2 is FQGNSA. In DNA, the CDR3 is TGTGCCAGCAGACCCGGGACAGGGCGGACCGGGGAGCTGTTTTTT. Encoded protein: CASRPGTGRTGELFF.

In this sample, this clone turned up once. V is TRBV18 and J is TRBJ1-1; D is undetermined. V gave up 0 bases and J gave up 0 bases, with 5 bases separating them. CDR1 KGHSH and CDR2 LQKENI come from the germline V gene. CDR3 length equals 14 residues. In DNA form, the CDR3 reads TGTGCCAGCTCACCACCGTCCATGAACACTGAAGCTTTCTTT. Residues: CASSPPSMNTEAFF.

V usage is TRBV4-2 and J usage is TRBJ1-2; D call uncertain. The CDR3 is made up of 14 amino acids. Looked up from germline, CDR1 is LGHNA and CDR2 is YNFKEQ. V lost 0 bases and J 7 bases, leaving 12 bases between the germline ends. The CDR3 DNA sequence: TGTGCCAGCAGCCAAGATGCCCTCGGTCCTGGCTACACCTTC. It is translated as CASSQDALGPGYTF.

The chain is built from TRBV19 and TRBJ2-5, with a possible D match to TRBD2 (5 bases). The CDR3 has 14 amino acids. CDR1 is LNHDA, CDR2 SQIVND, per germline (reference sequence). Trimming pared 7 bases from V and 1 base from J, leaving 13 bases between. The CDR3 coding sequence is TGTGCCAGTACCCCGGTGGCGGGCCAAGAGACCCAGTACTTC. Translating it yields CASTPVAGQETQYF.